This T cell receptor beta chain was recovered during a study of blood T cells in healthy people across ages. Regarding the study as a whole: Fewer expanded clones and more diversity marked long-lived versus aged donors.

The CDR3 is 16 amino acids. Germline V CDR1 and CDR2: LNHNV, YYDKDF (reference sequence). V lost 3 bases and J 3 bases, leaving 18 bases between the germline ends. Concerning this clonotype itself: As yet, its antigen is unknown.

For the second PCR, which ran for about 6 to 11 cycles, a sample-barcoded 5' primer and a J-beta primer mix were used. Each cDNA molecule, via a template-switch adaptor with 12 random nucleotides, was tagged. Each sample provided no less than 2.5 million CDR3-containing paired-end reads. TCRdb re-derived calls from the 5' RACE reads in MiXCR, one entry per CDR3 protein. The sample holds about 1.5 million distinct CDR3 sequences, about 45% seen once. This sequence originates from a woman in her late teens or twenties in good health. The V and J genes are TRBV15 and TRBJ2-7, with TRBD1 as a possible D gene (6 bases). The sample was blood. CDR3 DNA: TGTGCCACCAGCAGGGAATCCCGGGACATCATCTACGAGCAGTACTTC. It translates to CATSRESRDIIYEQYF.